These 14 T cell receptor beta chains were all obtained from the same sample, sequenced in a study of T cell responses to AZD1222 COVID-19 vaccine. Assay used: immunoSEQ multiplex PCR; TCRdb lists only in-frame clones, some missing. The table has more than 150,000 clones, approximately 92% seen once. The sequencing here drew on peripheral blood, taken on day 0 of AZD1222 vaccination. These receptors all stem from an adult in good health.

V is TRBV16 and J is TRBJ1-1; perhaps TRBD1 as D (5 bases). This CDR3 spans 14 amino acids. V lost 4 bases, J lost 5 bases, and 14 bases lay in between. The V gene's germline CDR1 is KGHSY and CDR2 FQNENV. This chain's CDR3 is CASSRGPGDTEAFF. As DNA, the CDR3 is TGTGCCAGCAGCCGGGGACCGGGGGATACTGAAGCTTTCTTT.

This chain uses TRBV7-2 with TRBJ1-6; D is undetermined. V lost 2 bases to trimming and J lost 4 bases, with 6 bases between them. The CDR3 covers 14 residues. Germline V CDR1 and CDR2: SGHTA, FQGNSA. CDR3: CASSLLQYNSPLHF. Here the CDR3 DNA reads TGTGCCAGCAGCTTATTACAGTATAATTCACCCCTCCACTTT.

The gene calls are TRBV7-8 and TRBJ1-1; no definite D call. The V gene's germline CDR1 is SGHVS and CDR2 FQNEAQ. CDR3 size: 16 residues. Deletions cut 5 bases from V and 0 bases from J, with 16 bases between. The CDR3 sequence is CASSLVRPPLNTEAFF. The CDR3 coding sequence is TGTGCCAGCAGCCTAGTAAGACCGCCTTTGAACACTGAAGCTTTCTTT.

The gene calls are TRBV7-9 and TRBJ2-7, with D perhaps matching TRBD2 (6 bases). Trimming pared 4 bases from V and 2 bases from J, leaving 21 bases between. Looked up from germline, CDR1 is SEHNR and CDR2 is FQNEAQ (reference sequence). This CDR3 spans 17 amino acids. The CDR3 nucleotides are TGTGCCAGCAGCTCCTCGGGAGTTAGGGCGAAAACCTACGAGCAGTACTTC. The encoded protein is CASSSSGVRAKTYEQYF.

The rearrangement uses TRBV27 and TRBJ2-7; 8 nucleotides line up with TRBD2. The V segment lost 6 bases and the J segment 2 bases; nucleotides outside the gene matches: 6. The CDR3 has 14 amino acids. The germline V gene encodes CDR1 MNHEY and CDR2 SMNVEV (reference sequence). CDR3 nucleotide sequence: TGTGCCAGCAGATATCGAGCGGGAGCCTACGAGCAGTACTTC. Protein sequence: CASRYRAGAYEQYF.

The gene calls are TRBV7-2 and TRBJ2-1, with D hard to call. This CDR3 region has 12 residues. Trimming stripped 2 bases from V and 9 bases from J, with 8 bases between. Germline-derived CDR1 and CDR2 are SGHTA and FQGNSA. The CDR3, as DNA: TGTGCCAGCAGCTTACGTGTTAGTGAGCAGTTCTTC. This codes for CASSLRVSEQFF.

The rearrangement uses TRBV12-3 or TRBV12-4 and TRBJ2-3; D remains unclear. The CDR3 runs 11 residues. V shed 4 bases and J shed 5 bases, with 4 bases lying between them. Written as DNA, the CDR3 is TGTGCCAGCAGTTATGAAGATACGCAGTATTTT. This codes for CASSYEDTQYF.

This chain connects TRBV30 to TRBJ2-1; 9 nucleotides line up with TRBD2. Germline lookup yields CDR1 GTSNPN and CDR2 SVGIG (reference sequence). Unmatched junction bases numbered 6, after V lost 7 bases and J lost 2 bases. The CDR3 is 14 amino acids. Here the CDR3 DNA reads TGTGCCTATACGGGACTAGCTGCCTACAATGAGCAGTTCTTC. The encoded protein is CAYTGLAAYNEQFF. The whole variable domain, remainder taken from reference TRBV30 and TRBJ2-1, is SQTIHQWPATLVQPVGSPLSLECTVEGTSNPNLYWYRQAAGRGLQLLFYSVGIGQISSEVPQNLSASRPQDRQFILSSKKLLLSDSGFYLCAYTGLAAYNEQFFGPGTRLTVL.

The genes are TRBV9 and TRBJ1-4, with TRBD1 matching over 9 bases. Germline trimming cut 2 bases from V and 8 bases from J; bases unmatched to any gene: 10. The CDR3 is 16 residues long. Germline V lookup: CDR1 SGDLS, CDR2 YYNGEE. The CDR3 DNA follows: TGTGCCAGCAGCGTTCGGGGACAGGGCGTGGGGGAAAAACTGTTTTTT. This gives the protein CASSVRGQGVGEKLFF. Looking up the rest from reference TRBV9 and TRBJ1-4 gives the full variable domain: DSGVTQTPKHLITATGQRVTLRCSPRSGDLSVYWYQQSLDQGLQFLIQYYNGEERAKGNILERFSAQQFPDLHSELNLSSLELGDSALYFCASSVRGQGVGEKLFFGSGTQLSVL.

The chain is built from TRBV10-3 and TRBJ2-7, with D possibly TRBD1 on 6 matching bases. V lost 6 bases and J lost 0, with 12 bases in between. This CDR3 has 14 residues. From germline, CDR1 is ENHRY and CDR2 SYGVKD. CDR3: CAISSRGGSYEQYF. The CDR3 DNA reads TGTGCCATCAGCTCGAGAGGGGGCTCCTACGAGCAGTACTTC.

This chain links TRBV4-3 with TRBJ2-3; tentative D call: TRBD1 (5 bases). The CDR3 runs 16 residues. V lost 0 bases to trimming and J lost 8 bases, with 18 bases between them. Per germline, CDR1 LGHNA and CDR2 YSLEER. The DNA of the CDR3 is TGCGCCAGCAGCCAAGATCACGCAGGGCTGAAGGGTACGCAGTATTTT. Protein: CASSQDHAGLKGTQYF.

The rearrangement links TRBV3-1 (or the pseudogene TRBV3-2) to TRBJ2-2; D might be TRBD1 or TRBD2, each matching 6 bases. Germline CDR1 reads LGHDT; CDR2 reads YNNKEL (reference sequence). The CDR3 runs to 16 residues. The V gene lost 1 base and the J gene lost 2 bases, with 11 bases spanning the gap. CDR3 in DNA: TGTGCCAGCAGCCAAGTGAAGGGGGGAAACACCGGGGAGCTGTTTTTT. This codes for CASSQVKGGNTGELFF.

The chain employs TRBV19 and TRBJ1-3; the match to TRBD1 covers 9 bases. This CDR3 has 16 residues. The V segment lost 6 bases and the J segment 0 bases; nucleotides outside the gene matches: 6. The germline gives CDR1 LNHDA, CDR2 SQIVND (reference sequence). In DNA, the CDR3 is TGTGCCAGTAGCCATGGACAGGGGCCCTCTGGAAACACCATATATTTT. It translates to CASSHGQGPSGNTIYF.

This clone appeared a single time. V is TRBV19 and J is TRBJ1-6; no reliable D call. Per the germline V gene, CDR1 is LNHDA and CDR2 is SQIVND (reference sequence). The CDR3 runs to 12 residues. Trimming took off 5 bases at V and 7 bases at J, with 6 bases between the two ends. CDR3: CASSFRNSPLHF. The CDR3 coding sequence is TGTGCCAGTAGTTTCAGAAATTCACCCCTCCACTTT.